Shown below are 16 T cell receptor beta chains from a single sample sequenced in a study of beta chain features in type 1 diabetes. Whole-study findings and limits: Among all four CD4+ subsets, Type 1 diabetes patients had TCRB CDR3s that were moderately but significantly shorter.

The antigens for these receptors are not known. Expressed TCRB transcripts were sequenced, since all the RNA that had been isolated was reverse transcribed. TCRdb's table, derived via immunoSEQ multiplex PCR, lists solely in-frame clones and lacks some. Of roughly 330,000 clones listed, approximately 13% were seen once; the top ten hold nearly 0.015%. Sequenced sample: naive CD4+ T cells from blood. All receptors come from a woman younger than 30 with type 1 diabetes.

J is TRBJ2-3 and V is TRBV9; TRBD2 matches at 13 bases. CDR3 size: 21 residues. V was clipped by 0 bases and J by 2 bases; unmatched bases: 15. The germline V gene encodes CDR1 SGDLS and CDR2 YYNGEE. DNA for the CDR3: TGTGCCAGCAGCGTAGGTATACCGGGACTAGCGGGAAGGATGGTCACAGATACGCAGTATTTT. Translated: CASSVGIPGLAGRMVTDTQYF.

This clone was counted between two and nine times. The chain recombines TRBV6-5 with TRBJ2-3; 8 nucleotides align to TRBD1. CDR1 and CDR2 (germline): MNHEY, SVGAGI. V trimming: 7 bases; J trimming: 2 bases; junction bases outside the gene matches: 8. The CDR3 covers 15 residues. As DNA, the CDR3 is TGTGCCAGCACTATACAGGGGGGACACACAGATACGCAGTATTTT. Translating it yields CASTIQGGHTDTQYF.

This chain connects TRBV28 to TRBJ2-1; D might be TRBD1 (6 bases). CDR3 length: 16 amino acids. The V end lost 4 bases, the J end lost 5 bases, and 18 bases lay between the germline ends. CDR1 is MDHEN and CDR2 is SYDVKM in the germline V gene. This CDR3 reads CASSSTPGTHNNEQFF. For the CDR3, the DNA is TGTGCCAGCAGTTCAACACCGGGGACACATAACAATGAGCAGTTCTTC.

A few counts support this clone. V usage is TRBV4-1 and J usage is TRBJ2-1, with 10 bases matching TRBD2. The CDR3 runs 16 residues. The germline CDR1 and CDR2 sequences are MGHRA and YSYEKL. The V and J ends lost 3 bases and 1 base, in that order; junction bases with no gene match: 3. CDR3 loop: CASSHFSGRSYNEQFF. In nucleotides, the CDR3 is TGCGCCAGCAGCCATTTTAGCGGGAGGTCCTACAATGAGCAGTTCTTC.

V and J are TRBV30 and TRBJ2-7; the match to TRBD2 covers 11 bases. V shed 0 bases, J shed 0 bases, and the junction held 7 bases outside the gene matches. The CDR3 is 17 amino acids. Per germline, CDR1 GTSNPN and CDR2 SVGIG (reference sequence). CDR3 residues: CAWSVGRTSGSSYEQYV. CDR3 DNA: TGTGCCTGGAGTGTAGGGAGGACTAGCGGGTCCTCCTACGAGCAGTACGTC.

This chain joins TRBV9 and TRBJ1-3; 9 bases match TRBD1. The V gene's germline CDR1 is SGDLS and CDR2 YYNGEE. The CDR3 runs to 16 residues. The junction had 9 bases not matched to a gene; V was cut back by 3 bases and J by 5 bases. The DNA of the CDR3 is TGTGCCAGCAGCGCAGGACAGGGGCGGTCGAGAAACACCATATATTTT. Translating it yields CASSAGQGRSRNTIYF.

This chain uses TRBV11-2 with TRBJ2-3; D is unresolved. In germline, CDR1 is SGHAT, CDR2 FQNNGV. The CDR3 has 14 residues. The germline V and J ends were trimmed by 2 bases and 2 bases, with 8 bases remaining between them. The CDR3 protein is CASSLNRPTDTQYF. In DNA form, the CDR3 reads TGTGCCAGCAGCTTAAACAGACCCACAGATACGCAGTATTTT.

The chain couples TRBV4-1 to TRBJ2-2; TRBD1 aligns across 8 bases. Looked up from germline, CDR1 is MGHRA and CDR2 is YSYEKL. Losses at the gene ends were 3 bases for V and 3 bases for J; bases not matched to a gene: 6. The CDR3 length is 16 residues. CDR3: CASSHKRQGYTGELFF. The CDR3 DNA reads TGCGCCAGCAGCCACAAAAGACAGGGGTACACCGGGGAGCTGTTTTTT.

With regard to this clone: The same CDR3 arises from other DNA sequences in this sample as well. This chain uses TRBV5-1 with TRBJ2-7; 9 nucleotides match TRBD1. CDR1 and CDR2 (germline): SGHRS, YFSETQ. The CDR3 sequence is 14 residues long. The V segment lost 0 bases and the J segment 2 bases; nucleotides outside the gene matches: 0. The CDR3 DNA sequence: TGCGCCAGCAGCTTGGGGACAGGGGCCTACGAGCAGTACTTC. Encoded protein: CASSLGTGAYEQYF.

The CDR3 DNA follows: TGTGCCAGCAGTGAATTGGTTGACTCCGGCGGAGCTTTCTTT. It specifies CASSELVDSGGAFF. The chain has TRBV25-1 and TRBJ1-1; D not resolved. The germline V gene encodes CDR1 MGHDK and CDR2 SYGVNS. The CDR3 runs to 14 residues. Trimming took 1 base from V and 10 from J, leaving 16 bases between them.

This chain links TRBV19 with TRBJ2-5; 10 bases are a match to TRBD1. Losses at the gene ends were 7 bases for V and 2 bases for J; bases not matched to a gene: 7. Germline lookup yields CDR1 LNHDA and CDR2 SQIVND (reference sequence). CDR3 length equals 15 residues. CDR3 region: CASTPGQGLQETQYF. The CDR3 nucleotides read TGTGCCAGTACCCCGGGACAGGGGCTGCAAGAGACCCAGTACTTC.

CDR3 DNA sequence: TGCGCCAGCAGCACGACCTGGACAGGGGGCAATACGCAGTATTTT. It encodes CASSTTWTGGNTQYF. J is TRBJ2-3 and V is TRBV4-3; 11 bases fit TRBD1. The germline V gene has CDR1 LGHNA and CDR2 YSLEER. The CDR3 runs to 15 residues. V lost 5 bases and J lost 7; bases outside the gene matches: 8.

V and J are TRBV9 and TRBJ2-2; 8 bases map to TRBD1. Germline V lookup: CDR1 SGDLS, CDR2 YYNGEE. This CDR3 has 15 amino acids. V trimming: 4 bases; J trimming: 3 bases; junction bases outside the gene matches: 5. This CDR3 is CASSPGQGYTGELFF. The CDR3 nucleotides are TGTGCCAGCAGCCCAGGACAGGGTTACACCGGGGAGCTGTTTTTT.

In this sample, this clone turned up a few times. V usage is TRBV7-9 and J usage is TRBJ1-1; 7 bases match TRBD1. Germline V CDR1 and CDR2: SEHNR, FQNEAQ (reference sequence). The CDR3 runs to 12 residues. Losses at the gene ends were 1 base for V and 7 bases for J; bases not matched to a gene: 0. The CDR3 DNA sequence: TGTGCCAGCAGCTTAGGACAGGGTGAAGCTTTCTTT. It translates to CASSLGQGEAFF.

CDR3 amino acids: CASSQRPFGYEQYF. As DNA, the CDR3 is TGTGCCAGCAGCCAGCGGCCCTTCGGATACGAGCAGTACTTC. The rearrangement links TRBV14 to TRBJ2-7, with D unclear. Trimming stripped 3 bases from V and 4 bases from J, with 13 bases between. The CDR3 totals 14 residues. Germline assignment: CDR1 SGHDN and CDR2 FVKESK.

This clone was seen a few times. The chain employs TRBV4-3 and TRBJ2-1; 9 nucleotides match TRBD2. Germline V gene data show CDR1 as LGHNA and CDR2 as YSLEER. This CDR3 is 17 amino acids long. V trimming: 2 bases; J trimming: 2 bases; junction bases outside the gene matches: 7. The CDR3 loop reads CASSQSFSGRTYNEQFF. DNA for the CDR3: TGCGCCAGCAGCCAATCCTTTAGCGGGAGAACCTACAATGAGCAGTTCTTC.